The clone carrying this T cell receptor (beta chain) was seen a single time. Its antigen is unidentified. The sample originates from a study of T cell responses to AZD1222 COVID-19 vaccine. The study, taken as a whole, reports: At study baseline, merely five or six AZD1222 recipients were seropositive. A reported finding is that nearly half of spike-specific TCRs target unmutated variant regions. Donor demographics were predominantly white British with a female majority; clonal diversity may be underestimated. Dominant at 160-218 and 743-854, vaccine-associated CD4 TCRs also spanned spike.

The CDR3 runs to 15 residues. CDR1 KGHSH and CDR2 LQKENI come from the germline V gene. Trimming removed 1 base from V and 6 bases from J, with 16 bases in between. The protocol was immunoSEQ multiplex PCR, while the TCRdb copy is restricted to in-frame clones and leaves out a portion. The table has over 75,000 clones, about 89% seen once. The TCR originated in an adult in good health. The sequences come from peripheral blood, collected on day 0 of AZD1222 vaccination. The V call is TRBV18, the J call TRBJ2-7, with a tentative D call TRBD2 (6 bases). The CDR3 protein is CASSPLEGSFSEQYF. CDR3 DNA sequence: TGTGCCAGCTCACCACTGGAGGGATCCTTTAGCGAGCAGTACTTC.